One sample yielded the 26 T cell receptor beta chains listed below, sequenced in a study of T cell changes during pregnancy in multiple sclerosis. Profiled with immunoSEQ multiplex PCR; TCRdb holds only in-frame clones, not every one. This sample has some 95,000 clones, with over 80% found just once. The sample was peripheral blood, taken in the first trimester of pregnancy. These receptors were taken from a female donor with multiple sclerosis, enrolled in a pregnancy study.

The chain recombines TRBV14 with TRBJ2-7, with D possibly TRBD1 on 6 matching bases. Trimming took off 4 bases at V and 3 bases at J, with 19 bases between the two ends. The CDR3 runs to 16 residues. Germline CDR1 reads SGHDN; CDR2 reads FVKESK. The CDR3 bases are TGTGCCAGCAGCCCCAAAAAACAGGGCCCATTCTACGAGCAGTACTTC. This encodes CASSPKKQGPFYEQYF.

The chain links TRBV7-9 to TRBJ1-5, with D possibly TRBD1 on 5 matching bases. V lost 3 bases, J lost 0 bases, and 9 bases lay in between. The CDR3 totals 15 residues. Germline lookup yields CDR1 SEHNR and CDR2 FQNEAQ (reference sequence). CDR3 sequence (DNA): TGTGCCAGCAGCTTGGGAGGGACTAGCAATCAGCCCCAGCATTTT. The encoded protein is CASSLGGTSNQPQHF.

J is TRBJ2-3 and V is TRBV9; TRBD2 matches at 8 bases. The CDR3 runs 17 residues. The junction had 11 bases not matched to a gene; V was cut back by 3 bases and J by 2 bases. CDR1 is SGDLS and CDR2 is YYNGEE in the germline V gene. Here the CDR3 DNA reads TGTGCCAGCAGCGCCCAGGGTATAGCGGGAACCACAGATACGCAGTATTTT. It specifies CASSAQGIAGTTDTQYF.

The chain has TRBV28 and TRBJ1-3; unclear D gene. The CDR3 is made up of 17 amino acids. CDR1 is MDHEN, CDR2 SYDVKM, per germline. V lost 3 bases and J lost 4, with 19 bases in between. The chain's CDR3 is CASSLDEAGIQGNTIYF. In DNA, the CDR3 is TGTGCCAGCAGTTTGGACGAGGCGGGGATTCAGGGAAACACCATATATTTT.

CDR3 sequence: CASSALGQGNGYTF. In DNA, the CDR3 is TGCGCCAGCAGCGCGTTGGGACAGGGGAATGGCTACACCTTC. J is TRBJ1-2 and V is TRBV5-1; 10 bases fit TRBD1. The CDR3 is 14 residues long. The J segment lost 6 bases and the V segment lost 4 bases, leaving 6 bases of the junction unmatched. Looked up from germline, CDR1 is SGHRS and CDR2 is YFSETQ.

The DNA of the CDR3 is TGTGCCAGCAGTGGACTAGTATTTTACGAGCAGTACTTC. Translated, it gives CASSGLVFYEQYF. The chain uses TRBV28 and TRBJ2-7, with 7 positions matching TRBD2. Germline CDR1 is MDHEN and CDR2 is SYDVKM. This CDR3 comprises 13 residues. Trimming at V came to 5 bases and at J to 4 bases, leaving 5 bases not matched to a gene.

This rearrangement joins TRBV5-1 to TRBJ1-1; 7 bases fit TRBD1. The CDR3 covers 14 residues. Germline CDR1 and CDR2: SGHRS and YFSETQ. With 4 bases clipped from V and 1 base from J, the junction kept 4 bases outside the gene matches. CDR3 sequence (DNA): TGCGCCAGCAGCAGGGGGCGCGGGAACACTGAAGCTTTCTTT. Encoded protein: CASSRGRGNTEAFF.

DNA for the CDR3: TGTGCCAGCAACCCCGGGAGTAACTATGGCTACACCTTC. This encodes CASNPGSNYGYTF. The chain is built from TRBV6-1 and TRBJ1-2; D is unresolved. The V end was cut by 7 bases, the J end by 1 base, with 10 bases between. The CDR3 is 13 residues long. CDR1 MNHNS and CDR2 SASEGT come from the germline V gene.

The chain couples TRBV10-3 to TRBJ2-7; 9 bases fit TRBD2. The CDR3 length is 14 residues. Germline V gene data show CDR1 as ENHRY and CDR2 as SYGVKD. V was clipped by 0 bases and J by 3 bases; unmatched bases: 0. This chain's CDR3 is CAISESSGSYEQYF. In nucleotides, the CDR3 is TGTGCCATCAGTGAGTCTAGCGGGAGCTACGAGCAGTACTTC.

V gene TRBV15 combines with J gene TRBJ1-4; TRBD1 aligns across 8 bases. Germline V gives CDR1 LNHNV, CDR2 YYDKDF (reference sequence). V was pared by 3 bases and J by 0 bases, with 3 bases of the junction left unmatched. This CDR3 is 16 amino acids long. CDR3 sequence reads: CATSRDRVATNEKLFF. Written as DNA, the CDR3 is TGTGCCACCAGCAGGGACAGGGTTGCAACTAATGAAAAACTGTTTTTT.

The V call is TRBV6-6, the J call TRBJ1-2, with D uncertain. There are 12 residues in the CDR3. Between the trimmed V and J ends, which lost 7 bases and 8 bases, there was a span of 14 bases. Per the germline V gene, CDR1 is MNHNY and CDR2 is SVGAGI (reference sequence). CDR3: CASNHGKVGYTF. The CDR3 DNA reads as TGTGCCAGCAACCACGGGAAGGTCGGCTACACCTTC.

V usage is TRBV15 and J usage is TRBJ2-1; D might be TRBD2 (6 bases). V was trimmed by 5 bases and J by 4 bases, leaving 6 bases between them. Per germline, CDR1 LNHNV and CDR2 YYDKDF (reference sequence). The CDR3 spans 12 residues. The CDR3 sequence: CATSGGYNEQFF. The CDR3 bases are TGTGCCACCAGCGGGGGGTACAATGAGCAGTTCTTC.

This clone was seen once. The rearrangement links TRBV7-9 to TRBJ2-5, with 8 bases lining up with TRBD1. Trimming cost V 4 bases and J 1 base; bases outside gene matches: 5. The CDR3 extends over 15 amino acids. Germline CDR1 reads SEHNR; CDR2 reads FQNEAQ (reference sequence). For the CDR3, the DNA is TGTGCCAGCAGCTCGACAGGGGCGCCCCAAGAGACCCAGTACTTC. Protein: CASSSTGAPQETQYF.

The chain recombines TRBV4-1 with TRBJ2-1; possible D gene TRBD1, 6 bases. Trimming pared 1 base from V and 5 bases from J, leaving 18 bases between. CDR1 MGHRA and CDR2 YSYEKL come from the germline V gene. CDR3 length: 17 residues. DNA of the CDR3: TGCGCCAGCAGCCAAGCAGGGGAGTCCCTTGGGCACAATGAGCAGTTCTTC. This translates into CASSQAGESLGHNEQFF.

The chain links TRBV11-2 to TRBJ2-7; possible D gene TRBD2, 6 bases. The CDR3 sequence is 15 residues long. Per germline, CDR1 SGHAT and CDR2 FQNNGV. The V and J ends lost 5 bases and 0 bases respectively, with 14 bases between them. Here the CDR3 reads CASSGLADLSYEQYF. The DNA of the CDR3 is TGTGCCAGCAGCGGATTAGCGGACCTCTCCTACGAGCAGTACTTC.

This chain uses TRBV2 with TRBJ1-5, with 7 bases matching TRBD1. V lost 5 bases and J lost 0; bases outside the gene matches: 4. The CDR3 runs to 15 residues. In germline, CDR1 is SNHLY, CDR2 FYNNEI. This chain's CDR3 is CASSPTGSSNQPQHF. The CDR3 nucleotides read TGTGCCAGCAGTCCGACAGGGAGTAGCAATCAGCCCCAGCATTTT.

The rearrangement links TRBV27 to TRBJ1-2; D might be TRBD1 (5 bases). Germline V gene data show CDR1 as MNHEY and CDR2 as SMNVEV (reference sequence). This CDR3 is 16 amino acids long. Trimming left V 5 bases short and J 4 bases short, with 20 bases between. CDR3 DNA sequence: TGTGCCAGCAGTCCTACTCGGGTCTGGGGGGGCTATGGCTACACCTTC. Its translation: CASSPTRVWGGYGYTF.

The gene calls are TRBV19 and TRBJ1-1, with 7 bases matching TRBD1. The trim removed 6 bases at V and 3 bases at J, leaving 7 bases unmatched. CDR1 and CDR2 (germline): LNHDA, SQIVND (reference sequence). This CDR3 spans 14 amino acids. The CDR3 is CASRLDRRDTEAFF. The CDR3 DNA reads as TGTGCCAGTAGACTGGACAGGAGAGACACTGAAGCTTTCTTT.

The chain links TRBV7-8 to TRBJ1-1, with 8 bases that match TRBD1. From germline, CDR1 is SGHVS and CDR2 FQNEAQ. The J segment lost 6 bases and the V segment lost 3 bases, leaving 0 bases of the junction unmatched. The CDR3 consists of 12 residues. The CDR3 sequence: CASSLGQAEAFF. CDR3 DNA sequence: TGTGCCAGCAGCTTGGGACAGGCTGAAGCTTTCTTT. Using reference TRBV7-8 and TRBJ1-1 for the parts outside the CDR3, the full variable domain is GAGVSQSPRYKVAKRGQDVALRCDPISGHVSLFWYQQALGQGPEFLTYFQNEAQLDKSGLPSDRFFAERPEGSVSTLKIQRTQQEDSAVYLCASSLGQAEAFFGQGTRLTVV.

V and J are TRBV2 and TRBJ1-3, with D tentatively TRBD1 (5 bases). Per germline, CDR1 SNHLY and CDR2 FYNNEI. CDR3 length: 15 amino acids. V was pared by 8 bases and J by 3 bases, with 17 bases between. CDR3 DNA: TGTGCCAGCGGAAGACAGCTTGGCTATGGAAACACCATATATTTT. Amino acids: CASGRQLGYGNTIYF. The full variable domain, rest sourced from reference TRBV2 and TRBJ1-3, is EPEVTQTPSHQVTQMGQEVILRCVPISNHLYFYWYRQILGQKVEFLVSFYNNEISEKSEIFDDQFSVERPDGSNFTLKIRSTKLEDSAMYFCASGRQLGYGNTIYFGEGSWLTVV.

V and J are TRBV28 and TRBJ2-7; TRBD1 aligns across 8 bases. There are 15 residues in the CDR3. Germline V gives CDR1 MDHEN, CDR2 SYDVKM. The V segment lost 1 base and the J segment 0 bases; nucleotides outside the gene matches: 2. CDR3 in amino acids: CASSLYRGSSYEQYF. The CDR3 nucleotides read TGTGCCAGCAGTTTATACAGGGGGAGCTCCTACGAGCAGTACTTC.

The chain recombines TRBV5-4 with TRBJ1-4; D unresolved. CDR3 length: 14 residues. Germline V gene sequence: CDR1 SGHNT, CDR2 YYREEE (reference sequence). V was clipped by 0 bases and J by 7 bases, with 10 bases between them. The CDR3 reads CASSLGALGEKLFF. DNA for the CDR3: TGTGCCAGCAGCTTGGGGGCGCTTGGTGAAAAACTGTTTTTT.

The CDR3 DNA sequence: TGTGCCAGCAGCGTCCGGGACAGGGGGTCCAACGAGCAGTACTTC. Its translation: CASSVRDRGSNEQYF. V is TRBV9 and J is TRBJ2-7; 11 bases fit TRBD1. V lost 2 bases, J lost 5 bases, and 6 bases stayed unmatched. Germline CDR1 SGDLS, CDR2 YYNGEE. The CDR3 has 15 amino acids.

The rearrangement links TRBV2 to TRBJ2-7; D possibly corresponds to TRBD2 (6 bases). Germline CDR1 is SNHLY and CDR2 is FYNNEI. Deletions cut 6 bases from V and 7 bases from J, with 22 bases between. This CDR3 contains 15 residues. CDR3: CASRSWSAGSEEQYF. CDR3 sequence (DNA): TGTGCCAGCAGGTCCTGGTCGGCGGGATCGGAGGAGCAGTACTTC. Using reference TRBV2 and TRBJ2-7 for the parts outside the CDR3, the full variable domain is EPEVTQTPSHQVTQMGQEVILRCVPISNHLYFYWYRQILGQKVEFLVSFYNNEISEKSEIFDDQFSVERPDGSNFTLKIRSTKLEDSAMYFCASRSWSAGSEEQYFGPGTRLTVT.

The gene calls are TRBV19 and TRBJ2-7, with 11 bases aligning to TRBD2. Germline CDR1 LNHDA, CDR2 SQIVND (reference sequence). CDR3 length: 14 residues. Germline trimming cut 6 bases from V and 5 bases from J; bases unmatched to any gene: 6. CDR3 coding DNA: TGTGCCAGTAGCCTACTAGCGGGAGCCGACGAGCAGTACTTC. It is translated as CASSLLAGADEQYF.

V usage is TRBV4-1 and J usage is TRBJ2-5, with a tentative D call TRBD1 (6 bases). CDR3 size: 17 residues. Trimming shortened V by 5 bases and J by 7 bases, and 26 bases separated the two germline ends. CDR1 and CDR2 (germline): MGHRA, YSYEKL. The CDR3 reads CASSYRPLDRPRWTQYF. The CDR3 DNA is TGCGCCAGCAGCTACCGACCCCTGGACAGACCCAGATGGACCCAGTACTTC.